A single sample gave rise to the 5 T cell receptor beta chains below, sequenced in a study of neurological immune-mediated disorders. In TCRdb, the 5' RACE reads were re-called with MiXCR into one record per CDR3 protein. The sample contains around 47,000 distinct CDR3 sequences, over 9.5% of which appear only once. The sequenced sample was PBMCs. The receptors stem from a female donor in good health.

The sample holds many counts of this clonotype. The genes are TRBV29-1 and TRBJ1-2, with TRBD1 as a possible D gene (6 bases). Germline CDR1 SQVTM, CDR2 ANQGSEA. CDR3 length equals 12 residues. V was clipped by 6 bases and J by 7 bases, with 15 bases between them. The CDR3 reads CSVTGGGGGYTF. In DNA form, the CDR3 reads TGCAGCGTAACCGGTGGAGGGGGTGGCTACACCTTC.

The table lists this clonotype with many counts. V gene TRBV6-5 combines with J gene TRBJ2-7, with 7 bases fitting TRBD1. J gave up 6 bases and V 6 bases, and 8 bases lay outside the gene matches. Germline V lookup: CDR1 MNHEY, CDR2 SVGAGI. This CDR3 has 13 amino acids. Here the CDR3 DNA reads TGTGCCAGCAGCCCCGGGACAGCAGGCGAGCAGTACTTC. This codes for CASSPGTAGEQYF.

In its sample, this clonotype was seen many times. The CDR3 DNA sequence: TGTGCCAGCAGTTTCCTTAGCGGGAGGGCTTACAATGAGCAGTTCTTC. Its protein product is CASSFLSGRAYNEQFF. The chain employs TRBV6-6 and TRBJ2-1; TRBD2 matches at 11 bases. Germline V lookup: CDR1 MNHNY, CDR2 SVGAGI (reference sequence). This CDR3 is built from 16 residues. The junction had 6 bases not matched to a gene; V was cut back by 4 bases and J by 4 bases.

This clonotype was observed many times. The rearrangement joins TRBV11-2 to TRBJ2-5, with D hard to call. Looked up from germline, CDR1 is SGHAT and CDR2 is FQNNGV. The length of the CDR3 is 11 residues. Deletions cut 6 bases from V and 5 bases from J, with 7 bases between. CDR3 sequence (DNA): TGTGCCAGCAGGCTGGGGGAGACCCAGTACTTC. Its protein product is CASRLGETQYF.

A remark on this clonotype: A much larger clone lies a single base off, so this may be a read error. The V gene is TRBV20-1, the J gene TRBJ1-1, with D uncertain. The CDR3 runs 14 residues. Germline CDR1 DFQATT, CDR2 SNEGSKA (reference sequence). The DNA for the CDR3 is TGCAGTTCTAGAGATCACCGGGCAGGCACTGAAGCTTTCTTT. This translates into CSSRDHRAGTEAFF.